In this sample, the clone carrying this T cell receptor (beta chain) turned up a few times. Trimming took 2 bases from V and 10 from J, leaving 15 bases between them. The CDR3 loop spans 14 amino acids. In germline, CDR1 is SGHTA, CDR2 FQGNSA. The sample comes from a study of T cell responses to AZD1222 COVID-19 vaccine. Method: immunoSEQ multiplex PCR; TCRdb's copy keeps in-frame clones and lacks some. The repertoire has about 110,000 clones, 87% of them found once; the top ten carry roughly 5.2%. The source is an adult in good health. The input for sequencing was peripheral blood, taken on day 0 of AZD1222 vaccination. V and J are TRBV7-2 and TRBJ2-1; D call uncertain. CDR3 bases: TGTGCCAGCAGCTTATATTTTTGGGCGAGCGAGCAGTTCTTC. It codes for CASSLYFWASEQFF.